This T cell receptor (beta chain) was captured in a study of blood T cells in healthy people across ages (dated by TCRdb to about 2015). For context, the study as a whole: In model experiments, roughly one uniquely barcoded TCR beta cDNA molecule per two T cells was captured by template switching. To track age-related changes in TCR beta repertoire diversity, the study relied on deep sequencing normalized with unique cDNA molecular identifiers. Four age groups were formed from the donors: young (average roughly 16 years), middle-aged (approximately 41), aged (about 62) and long-lived (around 82). To avoid experimental bias, donors of different ages were randomly spread across the sequencing lanes. The study analyzed two additional independent replicas of 1 million unique cDNA reads from the same blood draw for two donors, one aged 18 to 30 and one aged 80 or older.

General conclusions and limits of the study: Because donor CMV infection status was unknown, age-related changes in expanded clonotypes were potentially confounded. Estimates of total diversity from one million sequenced T cells were regarded as lower bounds and underestimates. Observed TCR beta diversity per million T cells fell roughly linearly with age, and a significant reduction was already apparent by age around 44. Compared with the aged group, the long-lived group had more naive CD4+ T cells, fewer expanded clones and increased TCR diversity, suggesting age selection. Observed TCR beta diversity correlated strongly with the percentage of naive T cells measured by flow cytometry. Since profiling was done on bulk unsorted PBMCs, naive and antigen-experienced compartments could not be conclusively compared.

The donors were about 40 Caucasian individuals from Russia, aged 6 to 90 years, who were systemically healthy. Ten milliliters of peripheral blood were drawn from each donor into EDTA-treated Vacutainer tubes. PBMCs were isolated by Ficoll-Paque density-gradient centrifugation, with at least 6.5 million obtained per sample. Trizol reagent was used to extract total RNA from the PBMCs, yielding at least 5.5 micrograms per sample. For every donor, flow cytometry on a PBMC aliquot measured the percentage of naive CD45RAhigh/CD27high T cells. About this clonotype itself: Its antigen has not been determined. No qualities accompany the bases; no much larger clone lies one base away.

The CDR3 runs 11 residues from the cysteine to the phenylalanine. The read is trimmed to its CDR3 DNA, 33 bases read in frame from base 1. V and J lose 1 base and 4 bases, and a span of 4 bases separates them. The germline V gene (reference sequence) specifies GTSNPN as CDR1 and SVGIG as CDR2. Library creation used 5' RACE. The second PCR ran for roughly 7 to 12 cycles and used a J-beta primer mix along with a sample-barcoded 5' primer. A template-switch 5' adaptor carrying 12 random nucleotides introduced a unique molecular identifier onto each TCR beta cDNA molecule. Each sample yielded at least 2.5 million CDR3-containing paired-end reads. First-strand cDNA was synthesized from all RNA with the Mint cDNA synthesis kit, primed by a TRBC-specific oligonucleotide. After uracil-DNA glycosylase treatment, a first 18-cycle PCR used universal primers M1SS and BC2_uni_R on all cDNA. The study's own analysis went as follows. For normalization, 1 million high-quality reads were randomly selected from each sample, with every read carrying a distinct molecular identifier. Reads sharing molecular identifiers were discarded rather than binned into consensus sequences. MiTCR, run with a Q25 quality threshold and the strictest error-elimination algorithm, handled CDR3 identification, clonotype clustering and error correction. A nonparametric unseen species model with Euler transformation was used to estimate a lower bound on total TCR beta diversity. TCRdb's own reprocessing of the public reads used fastp at Q25 and MiXCR and kept productive beta chains. Rows are combined by CDR3 protein, so each entry shows the most common genes and DNA. TCRdb's processing, not the authors', yielded these V and J calls. The sample contains 1.8 million or so distinct CDR3 sequences, about two fifths of them found a single time. The ten largest clonotypes hold around 23% of the sample.

The source material was blood. The chain is encoded by TRBV30 joined to TRBJ1-1; the D gene assignment is ambiguous. This clonotype originated in a human donor in good health. Here the CDR3 is given as CAWSEFTEAFF. The DNA sequence is as follows: TGTGCCTGGAGTGAATTCACTGAAGCTTTCTTT.